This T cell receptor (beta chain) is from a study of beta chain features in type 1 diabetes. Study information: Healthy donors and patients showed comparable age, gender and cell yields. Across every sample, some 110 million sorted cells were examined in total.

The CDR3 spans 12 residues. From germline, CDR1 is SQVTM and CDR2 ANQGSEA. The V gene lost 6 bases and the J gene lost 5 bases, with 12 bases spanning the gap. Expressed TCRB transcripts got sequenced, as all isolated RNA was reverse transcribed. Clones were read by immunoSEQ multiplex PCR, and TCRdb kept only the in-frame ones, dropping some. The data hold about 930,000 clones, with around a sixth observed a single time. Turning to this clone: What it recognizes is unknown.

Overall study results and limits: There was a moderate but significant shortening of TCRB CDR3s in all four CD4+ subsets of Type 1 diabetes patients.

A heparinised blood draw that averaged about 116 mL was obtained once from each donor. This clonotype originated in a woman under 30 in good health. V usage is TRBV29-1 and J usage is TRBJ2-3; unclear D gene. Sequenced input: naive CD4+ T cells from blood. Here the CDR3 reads CSVSTSGDTQYF. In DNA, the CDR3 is TGCAGCGTAAGCACGTCAGGAGATACGCAGTATTTT.